The subject of this entry is one TCR beta chain. This clonotype occurred many times. It has no known antigen specificity. No base quality values were provided; no much bigger clone lies one nucleotide off. Per the germline V gene, SGDLS is the CDR1 and YYNGEE is the CDR2. V is cut by 0 bases and J by 3 bases, and the space between the germline ends is 6 bases. CDR3 length: 14 amino acids, cysteine to phenylalanine. Here the CDR3 DNA is all that survives: 42 bases in frame from base 1. Library generation was performed with RACE. The instrument given in TCRdb is NextSeq 500. During library preparation, unique molecular identifiers were attached to individual cDNA molecules so that TCRs could be counted quantitatively and reproducibly. Each blood RNA sample was used to sequence both TCR alpha and TCR beta chains. Concerning the study's data processing: The median number of TCRs per sample was over 95,000, ranging from roughly 23,224 to 700,000. V, J and CDR3 annotation of the TCR reads was carried out using the Decombinator software suite. For PS versus PT1 abundance plots, all samples were subsampled to the same number of TCRs (28,000). Expanded TCRs were defined as absent before sensitization and observed at least eight times at the 2-week time point. Starting from the raw public reads, TCRdb applied fastp trimming at Q25, assembled clones with MiXCR and retained in-frame beta chains. Under each unique CDR3 protein, matching rows form one entry showing the most common genes and DNA. It is TCRdb's table, rather than the study itself, that gives the V and J calls and clone size. Here the sample has approximately 110,000 distinct CDR3 sequences; approximately 10% occur a single time. The ten top clones hold 3.5% of the sample.

This specimen belongs to a study of human T cells and chemical hapten exposure (dated by TCRdb to about 2021). Regarding the study in general: For sensitization, 2% DPC in acetone was applied to a 2 cm by 2 cm area of upper inner arm skin. Patients additionally received weekly therapeutic DPC doses to the scalp throughout the approximately 24-week study period. Patch testing was done on the upper back using Finn chambers containing 0.01% DPC, and results were scored after 6 days according to International Contact Dermatitis Research Group standards. Most of the patients in the cohort were female, and the cohort covered alopecia areata with under or over 50% scalp involvement, alopecia totalis and alopecia universalis. Libraries were pooled for sequencing, and variation in per-sample TCR yields was attributed mainly to small differences in library volumes within the pool. The study tracked peripheral blood TCR repertoire changes in vivo during primary and secondary sensitization to the hapten diphenylcyclopropenone (DPC) in alopecia patients. Blood samples were taken from patients before sensitization (week 0) and then at 2, 6 and about 24 weeks after DPC sensitization. For TCR sequencing, blood came from about 28 alopecia patients at anywhere from one to four time points (pre-sensitization, 2, 6 and 24 weeks).

This specimen's time point label, interpreted: patch test 1, 2 weeks after DPC sensitization. The treatment or condition label here, explained by the study, means: therapeutic diphenylcyclopropenone sensitization with weekly scalp DPC. At every patch-test visit, the blood draw took place before the patch test was put on. Patients were eligible if aged 18 to 70, diagnosed with alopecia and judged suitable for DPC therapy, and pregnant patients were excluded. Total RNA was extracted from unfractionated whole blood collected in Tempus Blood RNA tubes. The paper as a whole reports these results and caveats: A positive correlation was found between the number of PT1 expanded TCRs and patch test score, with significance reached at thresholds 8, 16 and 32 but not 4. All patients had alopecia, a presumed autoimmune disease, so their immune response might differ from that of healthy individuals. Repeated subsampling changed both the strength of the expansion versus patch-test correlation and the threshold at which that correlation became significant. No change with DPC sensitization was found in the number of TCRs above 1 in 1000 frequency, and no evidence of global repertoire structure alterations was found. Expanded TCRs formed significantly more large CDR3 similarity clusters than pre-sensitization or healthy control sets, consistent with antigen-driven responses.

The chain is made from TRBV9 and TRBJ2-2, with no confidently assigned D gene. The sample in question was whole blood, obtained in connection with sensitization to the hapten diphenylcyclopropenone (DPC). The sequence was collected from a woman between 40 and 55 years old with alopecia areata. Some clones in this sample may be carry-over from other donors' samples. The nucleotide sequence is given as TGTGCCAGCAGCGTAGGGCCACACACCGGGGAGCTGTTTTTT. It translates as CASSVGPHTGELFF.